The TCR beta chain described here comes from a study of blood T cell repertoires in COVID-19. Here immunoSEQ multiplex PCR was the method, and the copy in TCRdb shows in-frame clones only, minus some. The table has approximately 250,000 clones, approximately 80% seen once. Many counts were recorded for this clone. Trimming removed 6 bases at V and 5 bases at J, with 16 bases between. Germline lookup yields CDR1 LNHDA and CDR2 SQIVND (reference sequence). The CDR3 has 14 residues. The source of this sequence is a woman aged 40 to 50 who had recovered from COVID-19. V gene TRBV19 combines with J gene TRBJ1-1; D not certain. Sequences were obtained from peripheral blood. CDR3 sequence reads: CASRQIGQRTEAFF. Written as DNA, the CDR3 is TGTGCCAGTAGGCAAATCGGCCAGCGTACTGAAGCTTTCTTT.